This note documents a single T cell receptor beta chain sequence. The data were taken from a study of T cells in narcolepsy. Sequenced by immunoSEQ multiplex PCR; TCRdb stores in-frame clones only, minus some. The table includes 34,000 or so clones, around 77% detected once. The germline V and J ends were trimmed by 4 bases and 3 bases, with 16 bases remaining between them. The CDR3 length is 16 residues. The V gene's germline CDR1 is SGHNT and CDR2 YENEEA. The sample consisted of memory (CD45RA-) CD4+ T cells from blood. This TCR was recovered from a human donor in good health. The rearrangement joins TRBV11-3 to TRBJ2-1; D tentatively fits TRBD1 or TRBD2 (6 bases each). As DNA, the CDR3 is TGTGCCAGCAGCTCAGGAGGGGGAGGAGGCTACAATGAGCAGTTCTTC. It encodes CASSSGGGGGYNEQFF.